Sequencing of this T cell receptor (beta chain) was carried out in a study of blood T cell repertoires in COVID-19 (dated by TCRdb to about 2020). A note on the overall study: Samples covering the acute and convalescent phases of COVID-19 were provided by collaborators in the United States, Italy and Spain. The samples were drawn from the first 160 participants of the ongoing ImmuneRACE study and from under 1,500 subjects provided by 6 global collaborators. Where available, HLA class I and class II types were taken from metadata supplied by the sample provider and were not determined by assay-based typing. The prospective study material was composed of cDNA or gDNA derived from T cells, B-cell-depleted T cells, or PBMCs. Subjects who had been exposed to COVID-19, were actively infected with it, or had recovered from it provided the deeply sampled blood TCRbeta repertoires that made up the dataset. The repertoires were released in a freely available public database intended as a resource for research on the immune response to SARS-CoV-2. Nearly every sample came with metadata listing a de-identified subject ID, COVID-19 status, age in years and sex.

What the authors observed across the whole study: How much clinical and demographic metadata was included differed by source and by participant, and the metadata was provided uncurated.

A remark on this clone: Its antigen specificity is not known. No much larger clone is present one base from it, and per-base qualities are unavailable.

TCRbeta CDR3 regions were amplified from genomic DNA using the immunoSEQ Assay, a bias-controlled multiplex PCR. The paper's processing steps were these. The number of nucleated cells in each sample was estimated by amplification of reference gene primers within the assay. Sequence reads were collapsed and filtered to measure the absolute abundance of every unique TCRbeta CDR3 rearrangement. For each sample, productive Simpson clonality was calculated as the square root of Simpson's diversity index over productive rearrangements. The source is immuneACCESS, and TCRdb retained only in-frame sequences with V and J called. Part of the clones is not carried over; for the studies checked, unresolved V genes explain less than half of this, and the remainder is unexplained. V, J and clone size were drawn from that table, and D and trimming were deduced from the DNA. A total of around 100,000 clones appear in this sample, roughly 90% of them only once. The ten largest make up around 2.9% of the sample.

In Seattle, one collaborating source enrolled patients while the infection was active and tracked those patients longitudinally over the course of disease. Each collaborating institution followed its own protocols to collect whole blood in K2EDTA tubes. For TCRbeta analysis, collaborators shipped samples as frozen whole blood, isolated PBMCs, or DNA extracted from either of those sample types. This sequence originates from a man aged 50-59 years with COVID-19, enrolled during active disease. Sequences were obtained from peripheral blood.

The DNA is TGTGCCAGCAGCGTAGGGCAGGGGGCCACCTACGAGCAGTACTTC. This translates into CASSVGQGATYEQYF. Recombination linked TRBV9 to TRBJ2-7; 8 bases in the junction line up with TRBD1. V is pruned by 0 bases and J by 2 bases, leaving 4 bases of the junction without a gene match. The CDR3 contains 15 residues, cysteine and phenylalanine counted. The entry retains the CDR3 DNA only, 45 bases that are in frame from base 1. From the germline V gene, CDR1 is SGDLS and CDR2 is YYNGEE.